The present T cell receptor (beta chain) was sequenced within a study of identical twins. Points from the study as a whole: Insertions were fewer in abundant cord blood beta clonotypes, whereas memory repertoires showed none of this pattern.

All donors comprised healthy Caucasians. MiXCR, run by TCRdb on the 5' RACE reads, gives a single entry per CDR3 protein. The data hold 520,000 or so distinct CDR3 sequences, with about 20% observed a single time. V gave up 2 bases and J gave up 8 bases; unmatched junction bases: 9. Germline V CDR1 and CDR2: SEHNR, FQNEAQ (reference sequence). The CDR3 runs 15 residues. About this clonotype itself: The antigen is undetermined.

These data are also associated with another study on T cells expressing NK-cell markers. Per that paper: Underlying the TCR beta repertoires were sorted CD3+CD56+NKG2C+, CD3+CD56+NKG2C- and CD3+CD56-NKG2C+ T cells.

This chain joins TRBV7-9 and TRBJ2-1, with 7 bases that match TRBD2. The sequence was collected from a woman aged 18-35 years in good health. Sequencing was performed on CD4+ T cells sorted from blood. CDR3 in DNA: TGTGCCAGCAGCTTAATAGCGGGTATTTTGGATGAGCAGTTCTTC. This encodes CASSLIAGILDEQFF.